These 9 T cell receptor beta chains originate from one sample sequenced in a study of post-analysis software for immune sequencing data (dated by TCRdb to about 2015). Receptor amplification or capture employed PCR. The data were produced on an Illumina HiSeq 2500. To reduce PCR and sequencing biases, unique molecular identifiers were built into the TCR beta cDNA libraries. TCRdb took the public reads, trimmed them with fastp at Q25, ran MiXCR for clone calling and kept in-frame beta chains. Each CDR3 protein appears once, grouped with its most common genes and DNA. For this sample there are about 500,000 distinct CDR3 sequences; around 40% appear just once. The ten largest clones take up roughly an eighth of the sample. The full study reports these points: Patients showed significantly higher frequencies than controls for five TRBV segments, among them TRBV5-6, TRBV5-1 and TRBV20-1.

Their antigen targets remain unknown. Sequenced material: blood. The receptors come from a girl under 18 with multiple sclerosis.

This chain joins TRBV6-6 and TRBJ1-4; D is unclear. Trimming removed 10 bases from V and 4 bases from J, with 13 bases in between. The CDR3 loop spans 13 amino acids. Germline CDR1 is MNHNY and CDR2 is SVGAGI (reference sequence). CDR3 in DNA: TGTGCCACTAGAGGACCGCATAATGAAAAACTGTTTTTT. It encodes CATRGPHNEKLFF.

The V and J genes are TRBV28 and TRBJ2-5, with 8 bases that match TRBD2. The CDR3 is 16 residues long. V was clipped by 5 bases and J by 5 bases; unmatched bases: 13. Germline-derived CDR1 and CDR2 are MDHEN and SYDVKM. The CDR3 spells CASSPGLAGVGETQYF. CDR3 DNA sequence: TGTGCCAGCAGTCCCGGACTAGCCGGAGTCGGGGAGACCCAGTACTTC. Using reference TRBV28 and TRBJ2-5 for the parts outside the CDR3, the full variable domain is DVKVTQSSRYLVKRTGEKVFLECVQDMDHENMFWYRQDPGLGLRLIYFSYDVKMKEKGDIPEGYSVSREKKERFSLILESASTNQTSMYLCASSPGLAGVGETQYFGPGTRLLVL.

In its sample, this clonotype was seen a few times. One junction end does not reproduce the germline sequence, and a read error may be involved. The chain couples TRBV5-1 to TRBJ2-7; D is perhaps TRBD1 (6 bases). Germline CDR1 reads SGHRS; CDR2 reads YFSETQ. The CDR3 runs to 15 residues. The CDR3 sequence is CARSLSPDRHYEQYF. The DNA for the CDR3 is TGCGCCCGCAGCTTGAGTCCCGACAGGCACTACGAGCAGTACTTC.

The chain couples TRBV20-1 to TRBJ2-3, with D possibly called TRBD1 or TRBD2 (6 bases each). The V end lost 6 bases, the J end lost 1 base, and 17 bases lay between the germline ends. Germline CDR1 is DFQATT and CDR2 is SNEGSKA (reference sequence). The CDR3 consists of 15 residues. The CDR3: CSAKGVIAGTDTQYF. CDR3 nucleotides: TGCAGTGCGAAGGGGGTCATAGCGGGCACAGATACGCAGTATTTT.

The rearrangement uses TRBV20-1 and TRBJ1-5; a weak D match, TRBD1 (5 bases). The CDR3 has 16 amino acids. V lost 6 bases to trimming and J lost 7 bases, with 25 bases between them. Germline assignment: CDR1 DFQATT and CDR2 SNEGSKA (reference sequence). CDR3 residues: CSAVRRKLGVGQPQHF. CDR3 in DNA: TGCAGTGCAGTACGACGTAAGTTGGGGGTTGGCCAGCCCCAGCATTTT.

This clonotype was recorded a few times. This rearrangement joins TRBV12-3 or TRBV12-4 to TRBJ2-1; D uncertain. The CDR3 has 13 amino acids. Deletions cut 3 bases from V and 0 bases from J, with 3 bases between. CDR3 bases: TGTGCCAGCAGTTTTGGCTCCTACAATGAGCAGTTCTTC. As protein: CASSFGSYNEQFF.

This sequence joins TRBV2 and TRBJ2-5; a possible D gene is TRBD2 (5 bases). This CDR3 spans 14 amino acids. V lost 7 bases to trimming and J lost 2 bases, with 14 bases between them. From germline, CDR1 is SNHLY and CDR2 FYNNEI. DNA for the CDR3: TGTGCCAGCAAGAAGGACTTTACTCAAGAGACCCAGTACTTC. Amino acid sequence: CASKKDFTQETQYF.

The chain is built from TRBV28 and TRBJ1-4; D unresolved. The CDR3 contains 15 residues. V was cut by 3 bases and J by 0 bases, with 8 bases left in between. Germline CDR1 is MDHEN and CDR2 is SYDVKM. In DNA form, the CDR3 reads TGTGCCAGCAGTTTTCCCCTTGCAACTAATGAAAAACTGTTTTTT. It encodes CASSFPLATNEKLFF.

This clonotype has only a few counts. This sequence joins TRBV4-1 and TRBJ2-1; 9 bases fit TRBD1. Germline CDR1 MGHRA, CDR2 YSYEKL. The CDR3 spans 15 residues. With 2 bases clipped from V and 5 bases from J, the junction kept 4 bases outside the gene matches. The CDR3 sequence is CASSQPGQGDNEQFF. In DNA, the CDR3 is TGCGCCAGCAGCCAACCGGGACAGGGAGACAATGAGCAGTTCTTC.